The rows below give T cell receptor beta chains drawn from one sample of a study of T cell repertoires in cytomegalovirus infection. These receptors have no identified antigens. One entry per CDR3 protein results from TCRdb running MiXCR on the reads. The sample shows hundreds of thousands of distinct CDR3 sequences, around 32% of them seen only once. The material was cultured CD8+ T cells from PBMCs, obtained from culture after CMV antigen stimulation. These receptors originate from a human donor in good health (CMV status not recorded). Some clones in this sample may be carry-over from other donors' samples. The CDR3 runs from the conserved cysteine through the conserved F or W. Fields, in order: clone size, V gene, D gene, J gene, CDR3 DNA, CDR3 protein. D genes are given only for firm matches. A clone size is listed for some rows: how often the clone was seen (once, few, many), or a class if it is expanded.

>-|TRBV7-9|TRBD1|TRBJ2-7
TGTGCCAGCAGCTCTACGGGACAGAACTACGAGCAGTACTTC
CASSSTGQNYEQYF
>few|TRBV12-3/TRBV12-4|TRBD1|TRBJ2-2
TGTGCCAGCAGTTTTACGGGACAGGGTTACGGGGAGCTGTTTTTT
CASSFTGQGYGELFF
>-|TRBV15|-|TRBJ2-4
TGTGCCACCAGCAGAGCAGGAGAACTAAACATTCAGTACTTC
CATSRAGELNIQYF
>-|TRBV27|TRBD1|TRBJ1-2
TGTGCCAGCAGTTGGGGACAGAACTATGGCTACACCTTC
CASSWGQNYGYTF
>few|TRBV7-9|-|TRBJ2-1
TGTGCCAGCAGCTTAGAGGCAGGGGCGACCTACAATGAGCAGTTCTTC
CASSLEAGATYNEQFF
>-|TRBV6-6|-|TRBJ1-6
TGTGCCAGCAGTCTCGACAGCGTTTTGGGCTCCTATAATTCACCCCTCCACTTT
CASSLDSVLGSYNSPLHF
>few|TRBV29-1|-|TRBJ2-1
TGCAGCGCACCAAGACTCAAAAGCTCCTACAATGAGCAGTTCTTC
CSAPRLKSSYNEQFF
>-|TRBV7-4|-|TRBJ2-7
TGTGCCAGCAGTTTTACAGGGTCAACCCCCAACGAGCAGTACTTC
CASSFTGSTPNEQYF
>-|TRBV19|-|TRBJ2-7
TGTGCCAGTAGTATTTCACCCCCCGCGGAGCAGTACTTC
CASSISPPAEQYF
>few|TRBV6-6|TRBD1|TRBJ1-2
TGTGCCAGCAGTTACGGGACCACAGGGGGCCTGTGGGAAGGCTACACCTTC
CASSYGTTGGLWEGYTF
>few|TRBV6-6|TRBD1|TRBJ2-2
TGTGCCAGCAGCCTTCCCAGGGGGTCCGGGGAGCTGTTTTTT
CASSLPRGSGELFF
>many|TRBV7-8|TRBD1|TRBJ2-7
TGTGCCAGCTGGGACGACAGGGACGGATCCTACGAGCAGTACTTC
CASWDDRDGSYEQYF
>-|TRBV2|-|TRBJ1-5
TGTGCCAGCAGTGAAGTTGGGAGTTATAGCAATCAGCCCCAGCATTTT
CASSEVGSYSNQPQHF
>-|TRBV25-1|-|TRBJ1-2
TGTGCCAGCGCCGGAGAAGCCTTCTATGGCTACACCTTC
CASAGEAFYGYTF
>few|TRBV7-9|-|TRBJ1-3
TGTGCCAGCAGCGGTTCCGGGACTCTAAGCTCTGGAAACACCATATATTTT
CASSGSGTLSSGNTIYF
>-|TRBV6-2/TRBV6-3|-|TRBJ2-5
TGTGCCAGCAGTGGGACGGTCCAGTACTTC
CASSGTVQYF
>many|TRBV7-8|-|TRBJ2-6
TGTGCCAGCAGCGGAACAGGGTTCTCTGGGGCCAACGTCCTGACTTTC
CASSGTGFSGANVLTF
>-|TRBV7-2|TRBD1|TRBJ2-1
TGTGCCAGCAGCCCGCGGGACAGGGAAGAGACCCAGTTCTTC
CASSPRDREETQFF
>-|TRBV15|-|TRBJ1-2
TGTGCCACCAGCAGAGTAACAGCTCCTAATGACTATGGCTACACCTTC
CATSRVTAPNDYGYTF
>-|TRBV27|-|TRBJ1-1
TGTGCCAGCAGTTTCATGAACCAAAACACTGAAGCTTTCTTT
CASSFMNQNTEAFF
>-|TRBV6-1|-|TRBJ2-2
TGTGCCAGCAGTGAGGGGGTCCCCGGGGAGCTGTTTTTT
CASSEGVPGELFF
>-|TRBV14|-|TRBJ1-1
TGTGCCAGCAGCCGCCTCCGGGGGGCCACTGAAGCTTTCTTT
CASSRLRGATEAFF
>few|TRBV20-1|TRBD2|TRBJ2-1
TGCAGTGTTGAAGAGACTAGCGACAATGAGCAGTTCTTC
CSVEETSDNEQFF
>-|TRBV7-9|TRBD1|TRBJ2-4
TGTGCCAGCAGCACCAACAGGGGGTGGGCCAAAAACATTCAGTACTTC
CASSTNRGWAKNIQYF
>-|TRBV2|TRBD2|TRBJ2-2
TGTGCCAGCAGAGAGACTAGCGGGTACACCGGGGAGCTGTTTTTT
CASRETSGYTGELFF
>-|TRBV5-1|TRBD1|TRBJ2-5
TGCGCCAGCAGCTCCGTGGGAGCAGGGGGAGAGACCCAGTACTTC
CASSSVGAGGETQYF
>-|TRBV2|-|TRBJ2-2
TGTGCCAGCAGAAGGAAAGCGAACACCGGGGAGCTGTTTTTT
CASRRKANTGELFF
>many|TRBV10-3|-|TRBJ1-1
TGTGCCATCAGTGAGGGGGGGACGGTGAACACTGAAGCTTTCTTT
CAISEGGTVNTEAFF
>-|TRBV7-6|-|TRBJ2-5
TGTGCCAGCAAGCTTACAGAGACCCAGTACTTC
CASKLTETQYF
>few|TRBV6-5|-|TRBJ2-7
TGTGCCAGCAGTTACTCGAGCACCTTCTACGAGCAGTACTTC
CASSYSSTFYEQYF
>few|TRBV7-9|TRBD1|TRBJ1-2
TGTGCCAGCAGCAACCGGGACAGCGTCTCATCTAACTATGGCTACACCTTC
CASSNRDSVSSNYGYTF
>few|TRBV15|-|TRBJ1-3
TGTGCCACCAGCAGAGATTGGGACGTAGTCTCTGGAAACACCATATATTTT
CATSRDWDVVSGNTIYF